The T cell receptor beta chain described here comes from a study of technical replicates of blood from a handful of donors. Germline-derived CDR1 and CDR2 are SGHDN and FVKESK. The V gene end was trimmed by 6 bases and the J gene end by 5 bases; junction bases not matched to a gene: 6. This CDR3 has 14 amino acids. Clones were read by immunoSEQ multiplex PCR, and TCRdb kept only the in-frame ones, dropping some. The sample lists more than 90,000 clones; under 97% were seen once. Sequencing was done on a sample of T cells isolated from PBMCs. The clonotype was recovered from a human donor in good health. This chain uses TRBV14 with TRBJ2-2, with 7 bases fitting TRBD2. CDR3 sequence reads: CASRQTSSTGELFF. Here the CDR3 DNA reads TGTGCCAGCAGACAGACTAGCAGTACCGGGGAGCTGTTTTTT.